The present T cell receptor (beta chain) was sequenced within a study of blood T cell repertoires in COVID-19. Study summary: Samples came from the United States, Italy and Spain, spanning acute and convalescent COVID-19.

This CDR3 is built from 14 residues. V lost 2 bases, J lost 9 bases, and 16 bases lay in between. Germline lookup yields CDR1 SGHTA and CDR2 FQGNSA. Methods used by the authors: Amplified reference gene primers provided the basis for estimating nucleated cell counts. Here immunoSEQ multiplex PCR was the method, and the copy in TCRdb shows in-frame clones only, minus some. V, J and clone size derive from that table, while D and trimming were established from the DNA sequence. This table holds around 170,000 clones, roughly 84% found once. The chain joins TRBV7-2 to TRBJ2-5; D gene unclear. The clonotype comes from a human donor in a cohort sampled during active COVID-19. Sequenced sample: peripheral blood. The CDR3 DNA follows: TGTGCCAGCAGCTTATTACTCCCCTTGGTGCCCCAGTACTTC. Translation: CASSLLLPLVPQYF.